The present entry profiles one T cell receptor (beta chain) with its context. Its specificity is not known. These data are taken from a study of Ad26.COV2.S vaccination and SARS-CoV-2 variants. Overall study context: Doses of Ad26.COV2.S were injected into muscle once or twice, 56 days apart.

The CDR3 is 13 residues long. The V gene lost 7 bases and the J gene lost 4 bases, with 13 bases spanning the gap. Germline assignment: CDR1 SNHLY and CDR2 FYNNEI. Treatment reported: approximately 18 received Ad26.COV2.S at low or high dose, single or two shots; about 5 received placebo; per-sample allocation not given. Day 63 after the first vaccine or placebo injection was the time point for sampling. The repertoire was sequenced with immunoSEQ multiplex PCR; TCRdb's copy has only in-frame clones and lacks some. The top ten clones hold roughly 3.9% of a sample with more than 400,000 clones, 90% of them seen once. Findings and caveats of the study: Substantial response breadth was reportedly seen for spike-specific CD8+ and CD4+ T cells after vaccination. Vaccinees displayed broader spike-specific TCR repertoires than placebo recipients. Quantification of TCR breadth and depth may have yielded underestimates of total T cell responses.

Sequenced here: peripheral blood, sampled in a trial of Ad26.COV2.S vaccine versus placebo. The genes are TRBV2 and TRBJ1-2; D is undetermined. This sequence was found in a person between 18 and 65 years old who received the Ad26.COV2.S COVID-19 vaccine or a placebo. The CDR3 loop reads CASNYEGSYGYTF. As DNA, the CDR3 is TGTGCCAGCAACTACGAGGGTAGCTATGGCTACACCTTC.